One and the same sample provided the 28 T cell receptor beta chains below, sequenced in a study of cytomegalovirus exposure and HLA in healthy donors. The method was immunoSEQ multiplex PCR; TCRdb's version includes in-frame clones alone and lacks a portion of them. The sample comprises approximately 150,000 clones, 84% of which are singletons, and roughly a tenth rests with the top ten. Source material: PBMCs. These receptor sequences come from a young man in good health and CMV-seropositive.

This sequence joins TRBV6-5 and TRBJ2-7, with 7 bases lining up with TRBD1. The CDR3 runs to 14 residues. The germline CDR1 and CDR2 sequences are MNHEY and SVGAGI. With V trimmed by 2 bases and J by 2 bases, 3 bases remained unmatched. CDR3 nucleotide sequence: TGTGCCAGCAGTTACAGGGGGCAGACCTACGAGCAGTACTTC. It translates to CASSYRGQTYEQYF.

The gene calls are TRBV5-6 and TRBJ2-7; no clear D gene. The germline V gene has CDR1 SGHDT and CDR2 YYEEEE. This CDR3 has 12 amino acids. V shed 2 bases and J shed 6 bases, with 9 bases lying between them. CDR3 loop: CASSFLEREQYF. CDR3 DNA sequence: TGTGCCAGCAGCTTTCTGGAGCGCGAGCAGTACTTC.

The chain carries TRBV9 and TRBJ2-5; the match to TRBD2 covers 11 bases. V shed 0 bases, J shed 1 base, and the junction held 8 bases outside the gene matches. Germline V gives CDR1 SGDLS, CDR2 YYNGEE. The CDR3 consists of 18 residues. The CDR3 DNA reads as TGTGCCAGCAGCGTAGGAGGACTAGCGGGCCTAACCCAAGAGACCCAGTACTTC. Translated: CASSVGGLAGLTQETQYF.

CDR3 region: CASSADRVQPQHF. The CDR3 DNA reads as TGTGCCAGCAGTGCCGACAGGGTTCAGCCCCAGCATTTT. The chain has TRBV6-5 and TRBJ1-5; 7 bases map to TRBD1. The CDR3 has 13 amino acids. V lost 5 bases, J lost 6 bases, and 4 bases stayed unmatched. Germline values: CDR1 MNHEY, CDR2 SVGAGI.

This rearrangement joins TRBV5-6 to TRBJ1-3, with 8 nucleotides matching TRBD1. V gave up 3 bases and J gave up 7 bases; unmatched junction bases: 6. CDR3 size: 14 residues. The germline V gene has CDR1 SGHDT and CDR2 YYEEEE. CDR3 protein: CASSYGQGSNTIYF. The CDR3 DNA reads TGTGCCAGCAGCTATGGACAGGGAAGTAACACCATATATTTT.

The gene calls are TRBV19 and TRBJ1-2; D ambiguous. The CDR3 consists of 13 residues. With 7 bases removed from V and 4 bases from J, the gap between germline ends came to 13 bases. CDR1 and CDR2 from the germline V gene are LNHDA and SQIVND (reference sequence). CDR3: CASTREGFYGYTF. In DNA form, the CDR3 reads TGTGCCAGTACAAGGGAGGGATTCTATGGCTACACCTTC.

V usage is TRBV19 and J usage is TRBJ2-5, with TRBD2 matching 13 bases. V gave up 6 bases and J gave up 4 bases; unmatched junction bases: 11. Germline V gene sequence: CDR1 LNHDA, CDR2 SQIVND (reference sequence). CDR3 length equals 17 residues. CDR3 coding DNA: TGTGCCAGTAGGAAAGATGGACTAGCGGGAGTGGGAGAGACCCAGTACTTC. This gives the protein CASRKDGLAGVGETQYF.

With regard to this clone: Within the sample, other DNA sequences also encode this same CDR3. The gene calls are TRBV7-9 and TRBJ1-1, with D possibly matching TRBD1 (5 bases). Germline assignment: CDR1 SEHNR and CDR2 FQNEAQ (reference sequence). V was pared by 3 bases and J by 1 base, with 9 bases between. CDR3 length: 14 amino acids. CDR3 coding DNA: TGTGCCAGCAGCTTCACCCAGGGGAACACTGAAGCTTTCTTT. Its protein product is CASSFTQGNTEAFF.

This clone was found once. The DNA of the CDR3 is TGTGCCAGCAGCATCGGAGCGGGATCTGCGGGGGGTGAGCAGTTCTTC. Translation gives CASSIGAGSAGGEQFF. The chain combines TRBV11-3 with TRBJ2-1, with 8 bases fitting TRBD2. Germline CDR1 is SGHNT and CDR2 is YENEEA. With V trimmed by 5 bases and J by 9 bases, 15 bases remained unmatched. The CDR3 has 16 amino acids.

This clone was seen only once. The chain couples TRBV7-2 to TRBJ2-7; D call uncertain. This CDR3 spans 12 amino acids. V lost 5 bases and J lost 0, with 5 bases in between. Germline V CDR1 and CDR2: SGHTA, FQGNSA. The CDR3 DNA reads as TGTGCCAGCAGCCATTCCTCCTACGAGCAGTACTTC. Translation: CASSHSSYEQYF. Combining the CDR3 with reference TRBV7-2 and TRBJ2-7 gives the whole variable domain GAGVSQSPSNKVTEKGKDVELRCDPISGHTALYWYRQSLGQGLEFLIYFQGNSAPDKSGLPSDRFSAERTGGSVSTLTIQRTQQEDSAVYLCASSHSSYEQYFGPGTRLTVT.

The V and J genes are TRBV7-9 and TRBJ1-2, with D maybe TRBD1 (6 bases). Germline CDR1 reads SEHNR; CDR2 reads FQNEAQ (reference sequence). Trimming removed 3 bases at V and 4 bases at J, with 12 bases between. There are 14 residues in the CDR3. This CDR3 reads CASSFRQAPYGYTF. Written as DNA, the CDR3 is TGTGCCAGCAGCTTCCGACAGGCCCCCTATGGCTACACCTTC.

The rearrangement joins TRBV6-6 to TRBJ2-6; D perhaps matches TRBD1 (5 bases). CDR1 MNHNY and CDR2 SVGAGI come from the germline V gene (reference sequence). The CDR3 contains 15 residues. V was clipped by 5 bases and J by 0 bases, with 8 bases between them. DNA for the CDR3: TGTGCCAGCAGTGAGGACACCTCTGGGGCCAACGTCCTGACTTTC. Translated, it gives CASSEDTSGANVLTF.

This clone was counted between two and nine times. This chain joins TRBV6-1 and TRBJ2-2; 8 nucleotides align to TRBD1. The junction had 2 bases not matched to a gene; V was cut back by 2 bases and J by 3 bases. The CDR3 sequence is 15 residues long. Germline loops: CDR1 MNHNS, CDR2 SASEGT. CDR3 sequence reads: CASSEQGAHTGELFF. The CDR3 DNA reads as TGTGCCAGCAGTGAACAGGGGGCCCACACCGGGGAGCTGTTTTTT.

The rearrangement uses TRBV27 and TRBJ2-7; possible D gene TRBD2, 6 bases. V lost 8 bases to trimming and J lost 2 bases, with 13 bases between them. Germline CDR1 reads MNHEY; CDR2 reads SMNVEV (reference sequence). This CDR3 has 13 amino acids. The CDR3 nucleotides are TGTGCCAGCGCCGGGGGTACTACCTACGAGCAGTACTTC. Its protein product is CASAGGTTYEQYF.

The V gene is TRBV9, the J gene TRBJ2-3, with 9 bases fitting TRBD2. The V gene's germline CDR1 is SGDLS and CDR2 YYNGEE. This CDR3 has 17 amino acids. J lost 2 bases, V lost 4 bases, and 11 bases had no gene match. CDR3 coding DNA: TGTGCCAGCAGCCCCAGTCCGACTAGCGGTCTCACAGATACGCAGTATTTT. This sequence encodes CASSPSPTSGLTDTQYF.

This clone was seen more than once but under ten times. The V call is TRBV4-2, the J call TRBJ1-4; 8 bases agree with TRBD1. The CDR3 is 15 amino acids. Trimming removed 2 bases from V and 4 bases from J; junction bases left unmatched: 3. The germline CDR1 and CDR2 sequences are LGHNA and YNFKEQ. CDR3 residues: CASSQITGGNEKLFF. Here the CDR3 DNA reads TGTGCCAGCAGCCAAATAACAGGGGGTAATGAAAAACTGTTTTTT.

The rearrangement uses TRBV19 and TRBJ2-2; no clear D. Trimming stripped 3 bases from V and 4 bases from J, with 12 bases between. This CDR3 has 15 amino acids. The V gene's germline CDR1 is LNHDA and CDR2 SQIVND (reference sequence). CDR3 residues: CASSMFDSLTGELFF. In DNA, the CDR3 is TGTGCCAGTAGTATGTTCGACTCCCTCACCGGGGAGCTGTTTTTT.

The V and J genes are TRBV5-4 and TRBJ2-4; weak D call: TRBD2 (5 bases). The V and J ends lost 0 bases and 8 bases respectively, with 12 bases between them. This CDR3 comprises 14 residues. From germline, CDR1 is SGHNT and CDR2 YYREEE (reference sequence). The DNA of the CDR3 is TGTGCCAGCAGCTTGGCGGAGGAAGGAGACATTCAGTACTTC. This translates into CASSLAEEGDIQYF.

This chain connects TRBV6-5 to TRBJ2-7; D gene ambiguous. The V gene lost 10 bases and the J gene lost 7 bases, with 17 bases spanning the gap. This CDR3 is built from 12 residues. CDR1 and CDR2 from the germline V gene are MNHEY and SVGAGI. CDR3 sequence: CATRPPGWEQYF. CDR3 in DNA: TGTGCCACCCGGCCCCCAGGTTGGGAGCAGTACTTC.

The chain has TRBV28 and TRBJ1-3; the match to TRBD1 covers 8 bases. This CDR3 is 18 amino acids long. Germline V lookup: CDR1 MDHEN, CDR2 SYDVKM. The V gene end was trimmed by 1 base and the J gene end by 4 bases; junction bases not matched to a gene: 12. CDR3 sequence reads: CASSLSGRGQFRGNTIYF. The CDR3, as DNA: TGTGCCAGCAGTTTATCGGGCAGGGGGCAATTCCGAGGAAACACCATATATTTT.

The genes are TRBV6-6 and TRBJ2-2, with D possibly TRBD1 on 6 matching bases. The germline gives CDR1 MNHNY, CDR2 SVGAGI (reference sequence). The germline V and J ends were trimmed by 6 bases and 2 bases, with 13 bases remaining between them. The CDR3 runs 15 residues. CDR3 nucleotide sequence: TGTGCCAGCAGCCTCTCGACAGGAAACACCGGGGAGCTGTTTTTT. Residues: CASSLSTGNTGELFF.

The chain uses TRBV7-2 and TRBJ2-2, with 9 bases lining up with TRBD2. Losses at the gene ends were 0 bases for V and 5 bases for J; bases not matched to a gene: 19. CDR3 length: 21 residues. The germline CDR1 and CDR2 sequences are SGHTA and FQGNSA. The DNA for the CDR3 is TGTGCCAGCAGCTTAGCCCCCGGAGGCGGAGGGGCGGGAGGGGTTACCGGGGAGCTGTTTTTT. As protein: CASSLAPGGGGAGGVTGELFF.

The CDR3 coding sequence is TGTGCCAGCAGCGTAAACCTATTGGATACGCAGTATTTT. As protein: CASSVNLLDTQYF. This chain links TRBV9 with TRBJ2-3; D not certain. V gave up 1 base and J gave up 6 bases, with 9 bases separating them. This CDR3 is 13 amino acids long. CDR1 is SGDLS and CDR2 is YYNGEE in the germline V gene.

CDR3 nucleotide sequence: TGTGCCAGCAGTCCCGGCGGGGGGGGTATGTACTATGGCTACACCTTC. It encodes CASSPGGGGMYYGYTF. The rearrangement joins TRBV28 to TRBJ1-2, with D perhaps matching TRBD1 (5 bases). Germline values: CDR1 MDHEN, CDR2 SYDVKM. This CDR3 contains 16 residues. The V gene lost 5 bases and the J gene lost 3 bases, with 19 bases spanning the gap.

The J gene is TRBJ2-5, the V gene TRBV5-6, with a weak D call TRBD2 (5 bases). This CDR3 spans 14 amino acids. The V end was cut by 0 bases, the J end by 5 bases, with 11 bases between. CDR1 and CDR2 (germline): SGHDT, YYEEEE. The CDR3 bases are TGTGCCAGCAGCTTGGTTGGGGAGAAGGAGACCCAGTACTTC. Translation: CASSLVGEKETQYF. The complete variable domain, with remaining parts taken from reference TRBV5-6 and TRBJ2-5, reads DAGVTQSPTHLIKTRGQQVTLRCSPKSGHDTVSWYQQALGQGPQFIFQYYEEEERQRGNFPDRFSGHQFPNYSSELNVNALLLGDSALYLCASSLVGEKETQYFGPGTRLLVL.

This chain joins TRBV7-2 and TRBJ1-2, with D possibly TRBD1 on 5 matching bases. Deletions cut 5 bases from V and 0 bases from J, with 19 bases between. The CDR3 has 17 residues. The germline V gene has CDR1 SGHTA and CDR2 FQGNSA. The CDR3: CASSESTGDRANYGYTF. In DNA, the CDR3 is TGTGCCAGCAGCGAGAGCACTGGAGACAGAGCTAACTATGGCTACACCTTC.

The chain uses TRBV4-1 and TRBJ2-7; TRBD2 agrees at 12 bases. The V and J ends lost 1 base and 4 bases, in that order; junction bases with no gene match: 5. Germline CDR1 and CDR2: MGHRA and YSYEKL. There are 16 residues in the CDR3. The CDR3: CASSQALAGGAYEQYF. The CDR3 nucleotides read TGCGCCAGCAGCCAAGCCCTAGCGGGGGGGGCTTACGAGCAGTACTTC.

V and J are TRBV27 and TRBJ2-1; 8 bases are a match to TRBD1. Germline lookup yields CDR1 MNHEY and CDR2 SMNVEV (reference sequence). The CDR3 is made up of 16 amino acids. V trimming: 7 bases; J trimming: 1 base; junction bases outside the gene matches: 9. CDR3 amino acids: CASTVTGGPSYNEQFF. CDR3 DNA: TGTGCCAGCACCGTAACAGGGGGGCCATCCTACAATGAGCAGTTCTTC.